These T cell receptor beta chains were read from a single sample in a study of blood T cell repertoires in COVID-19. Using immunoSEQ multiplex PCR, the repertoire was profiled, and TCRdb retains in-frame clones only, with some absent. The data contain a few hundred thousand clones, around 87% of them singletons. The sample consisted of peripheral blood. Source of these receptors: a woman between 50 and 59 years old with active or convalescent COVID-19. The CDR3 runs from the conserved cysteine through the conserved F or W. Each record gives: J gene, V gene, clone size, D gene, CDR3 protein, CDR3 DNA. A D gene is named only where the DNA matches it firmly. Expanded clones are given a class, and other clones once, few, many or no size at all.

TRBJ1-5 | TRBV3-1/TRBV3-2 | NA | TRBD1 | CASSPTGEGQPQHF | TGTGCCAGCAGCCCGACAGGGGAGGGTCAGCCCCAGCATTTT
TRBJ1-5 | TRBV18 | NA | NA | CASSNIFSQPQHF | TGTGCCAGCTCTAACATTTTTTCCCAGCCCCAGCATTTT
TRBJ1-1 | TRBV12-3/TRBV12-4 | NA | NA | CASSTSYTEAFF | TGTGCCAGCAGCACTAGCTACACTGAAGCTTTCTTT
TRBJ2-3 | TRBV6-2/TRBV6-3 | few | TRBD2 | CASSDTSGSGPTDTQYF | TGTGCCAGCAGTGATACTAGCGGGAGTGGACCCACAGATACGCAGTATTTT
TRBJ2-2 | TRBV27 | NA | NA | CASSLVGAALNTGELFF | TGTGCCAGCAGTTTAGTGGGGGCAGCCCTAAACACCGGGGAGCTGTTTTTT
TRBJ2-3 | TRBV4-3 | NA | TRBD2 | CASSQDPKLGSGGVDTQYF | TGCGCCAGCAGCCAAGATCCAAAACTAGGAAGCGGGGGGGTAGATACGCAGTATTTT
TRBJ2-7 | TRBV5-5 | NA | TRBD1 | CASSWTGTGGSYEQYF | TGTGCCAGCAGCTGGACCGGGACAGGGGGGTCCTACGAGCAGTACTTC
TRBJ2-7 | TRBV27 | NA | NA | CASSSLRGTAPYEQYF | TGTGCCAGCAGTTCCCTCAGGGGCACCGCACCCTACGAGCAGTACTTC
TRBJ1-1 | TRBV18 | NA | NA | CASSPRQPQGGGEAFF | TGTGCCAGCTCACCACGGCAGCCTCAGGGCGGTGGTGAAGCTTTCTTT
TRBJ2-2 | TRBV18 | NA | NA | CASSQIIGGGGELFF | TGTGCCAGCTCTCAGATCATCGGGGGAGGCGGGGAGCTGTTTTTT
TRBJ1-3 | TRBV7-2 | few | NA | CASSLVLGGFGNTIYF | TGTGCCAGCAGCTTAGTCTTGGGGGGTTTTGGAAACACCATATATTTT
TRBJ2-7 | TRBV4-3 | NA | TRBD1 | CASSQAYGQASSYEQYF | TGCGCCAGCAGCCAAGCCTACGGACAGGCGAGCTCCTACGAGCAGTACTTC
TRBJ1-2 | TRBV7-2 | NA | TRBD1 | CASSFRLGQGGGYTF | TGTGCCAGCAGCTTCCGATTGGGACAGGGCGGTGGCTACACCTTC
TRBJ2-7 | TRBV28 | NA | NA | CASSLYGLDSTYEQYF | TGTGCCAGCAGTTTATACGGGTTGGACAGTACCTACGAGCAGTACTTC
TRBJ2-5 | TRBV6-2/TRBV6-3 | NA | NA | CASSYRTGRETQYF | TGTGCCAGCAGTTATCGGACGGGGAGAGAGACCCAGTACTTC
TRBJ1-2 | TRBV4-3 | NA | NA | CASSQDLSQSGAQGYTF | TGCGCCAGCAGCCAAGATCTAAGTCAGTCAGGGGCGCAAGGCTACACCTTC
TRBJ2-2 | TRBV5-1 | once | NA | CASSWAVQGSTGELFF | TGCGCCAGCAGCTGGGCGGTGCAGGGGTCCACCGGGGAGCTGTTTTTT
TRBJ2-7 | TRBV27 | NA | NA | CASSLLGGVTYEQYF | TGTGCCAGCAGTTTACTTGGAGGTGTGACCTACGAGCAGTACTTC
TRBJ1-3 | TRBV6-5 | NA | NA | CASSRDDSGNTIYF | TGTGCCAGCTCCCGGGATGACTCTGGAAACACCATATATTTT
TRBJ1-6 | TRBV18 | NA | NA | CASSPDRHSPLHF | TGTGCCAGCTCACCAGACAGGCACTCACCCCTCCACTTT
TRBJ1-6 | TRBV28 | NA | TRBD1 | CASRSRQGVYSPLHF | TGTGCCAGCAGGTCAAGACAGGGGGTGTATTCACCCCTCCACTTT
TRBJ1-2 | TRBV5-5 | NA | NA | CASSYGQWLSGYTF | TGTGCCAGCAGCTACGGACAATGGTTGTCTGGCTACACCTTC
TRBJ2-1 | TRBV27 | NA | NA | CASSLSGLGGNEQFF | TGTGCCAGCAGTTTATCGGGGTTGGGGGGCAATGAGCAGTTCTTC
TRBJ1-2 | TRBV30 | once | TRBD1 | CAWSTGGSGGYTF | TGTGCCTGGAGCACAGGGGGCTCTGGTGGCTACACCTTC
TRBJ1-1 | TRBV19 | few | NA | CARPIGGNTEAFF | TGTGCCAGGCCGATCGGCGGGAACACTGAAGCTTTCTTT
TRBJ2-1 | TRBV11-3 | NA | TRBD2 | CASSLGLAFEQFF | TGTGCCAGCAGCTTGGGACTAGCTTTCGAGCAGTTCTTC
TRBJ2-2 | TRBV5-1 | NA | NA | CASSLAWTANTGELFF | TGCGCCAGCAGCTTGGCCTGGACAGCTAACACCGGGGAGCTGTTTTTT
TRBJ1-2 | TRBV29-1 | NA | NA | CSVPDRDGGYTF | TGCAGCGTTCCAGACCGGGATGGAGGCTACACCTTC
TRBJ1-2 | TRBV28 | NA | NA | CASSFGGKGYGYTF | TGTGCCAGCAGTTTCGGCGGTAAAGGCTATGGCTACACCTTC
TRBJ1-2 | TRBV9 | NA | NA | CASSHSGGGYTF | TGTGCCAGCAGCCATTCGGGTGGTGGCTACACCTTC
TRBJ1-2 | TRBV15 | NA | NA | CATSRESTAGYGYTF | TGTGCCACCAGCAGAGAGTCGACAGCGGGCTATGGCTACACCTTC
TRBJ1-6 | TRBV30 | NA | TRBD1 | CAWSATTGGNSPLHF | TGTGCCTGGAGTGCCACGACAGGGGGAAATTCACCCCTCCACTTT
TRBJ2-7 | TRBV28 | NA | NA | CASSLGRYEQYF | TGTGCCAGCAGTCTCGGTCGCTACGAGCAGTACTTC
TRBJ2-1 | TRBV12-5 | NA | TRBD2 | CASGLGGLAGVDEQFF | TGTGCTAGTGGTTTGGGTGGACTAGCGGGAGTAGATGAGCAGTTCTTC
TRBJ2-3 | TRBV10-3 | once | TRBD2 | CAINQPPAGAPDTQYF | TGTGCCATCAATCAACCCCCAGCGGGAGCCCCAGATACGCAGTATTTT
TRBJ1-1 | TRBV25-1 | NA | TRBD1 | CASSIGQGLTEAFF | TGTGCCAGCAGTATAGGACAGGGGTTAACTGAAGCTTTCTTT
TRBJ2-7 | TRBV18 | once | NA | CASSPPSGSYEQYF | TGTGCCAGCTCACCTCCGTCCGGCTCCTACGAGCAGTACTTC
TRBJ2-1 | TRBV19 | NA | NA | CASTLGGGQGTYNEQFF | TGTGCCAGTACCCTCGGTGGAGGGCAGGGAACCTACAATGAGCAGTTCTTC
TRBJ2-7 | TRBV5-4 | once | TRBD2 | CASSPFRTSISYEQYF | TGTGCCAGCAGCCCCTTTCGGACTAGCATTTCCTACGAGCAGTACTTC
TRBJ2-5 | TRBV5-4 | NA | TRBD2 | CASSPIAPGGEETQYF | TGTGCCAGCAGCCCGATCGCACCCGGGGGGGAAGAGACCCAGTACTTC
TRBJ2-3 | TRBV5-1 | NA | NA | CASSARLATDTQYF | TGCGCCAGCAGCGCGAGACTGGCTACAGATACGCAGTATTTT
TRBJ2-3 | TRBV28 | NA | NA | CASSFGGRTDTQYF | TGTGCCAGCAGTTTTGGGGGCCGCACAGATACGCAGTATTTT
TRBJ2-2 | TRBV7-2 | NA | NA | CASRKDYLNTGELFF | TGTGCCAGCAGGAAGGACTACCTGAACACCGGGGAGCTGTTTTTT
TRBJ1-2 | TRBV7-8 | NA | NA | CASSPWDTGYTF | TGTGCCAGCAGCCCCTGGGACACTGGCTACACCTTC